These 30 T cell receptor beta chains came from one sample sequenced in a study of OX40 agonist ivuxolimab in advanced cancers. Assay: immunoSEQ multiplex PCR; the TCRdb copy retains only in-frame clones and omits some. Of about 46,000 clones detected, about 88% appear once; the ten largest clones hold approximately 12%. Sequenced here: CD4+ or CD8+ T cells sorted from blood, sampled in a trial of the OX40 agonist ivuxolimab. These receptors all come from an adult with an advanced solid tumor such as melanoma, head and neck, liver or kidney cancer.

The chain uses TRBV4-3 and TRBJ2-3; 9 nucleotides agree with TRBD2. This CDR3 spans 18 amino acids. V lost 0 bases and J lost 6; bases outside the gene matches: 13. The V gene's germline CDR1 is LGHNA and CDR2 YSLEER. The CDR3 DNA is TGCGCCAGCAGCCAAGAAGCCCCGTTTAGCGGGAGAGGCGATACGCAGTATTTT. Translated: CASSQEAPFSGRGDTQYF.

The chain has TRBV13 and TRBJ2-7; 13 nucleotides match TRBD2. Looked up from germline, CDR1 is PRHDT and CDR2 is FYEKMQ (reference sequence). V lost 0 bases to trimming and J lost 2 bases; unmatched junction nucleotides: 4. The CDR3 is 17 amino acids. In nucleotides, the CDR3 is TGTGCCAGCAGCTTAGGCCGAGGGACTAGCGGGGCCTACGAGCAGTACTTC. It encodes CASSLGRGTSGAYEQYF.

This clone showed up just once. The chain recombines TRBV28 with TRBJ2-7; 7 bases are a match to TRBD1. This CDR3 is 15 amino acids long. The junction had 8 bases not matched to a gene; V was cut back by 1 base and J by 5 bases. CDR1 and CDR2 (germline): MDHEN, SYDVKM. CDR3 region: CASSLFHRGKDEQYF. Written as DNA, the CDR3 is TGTGCCAGCAGTTTATTCCACAGGGGCAAGGACGAGCAGTACTTC.

The rearrangement links TRBV2 to TRBJ2-1; 10 bases line up with TRBD2. The CDR3 loop spans 16 amino acids. CDR1 SNHLY and CDR2 FYNNEI come from the germline V gene. Trimming cost V 6 bases and J 4 bases; bases outside gene matches: 9. CDR3 residues: CASRGSSGGRYNEQFF. The DNA for the CDR3 is TGTGCCAGCAGGGGATCTAGCGGGGGTAGATACAATGAGCAGTTCTTC.

V and J are TRBV10-2 and TRBJ2-7; 10 bases are shared with TRBD1. This CDR3 has 15 amino acids. The germline V gene has CDR1 WSHSY and CDR2 SAAADI. V was pared by 8 bases and J by 1 base, with 8 bases of the junction left unmatched. Here the CDR3 reads CASEQPGQGSYEQYF. The DNA of the CDR3 is TGCGCCAGCGAGCAACCGGGACAGGGGTCCTACGAGCAGTACTTC.

This sequence joins TRBV9 and TRBJ2-1; 7 nucleotides align to TRBD1. CDR3 size: 14 residues. V lost 3 bases to trimming and J lost 3 bases; unmatched junction nucleotides: 3. Germline-derived CDR1 and CDR2 are SGDLS and YYNGEE. CDR3: CASSDGTVYNEQFF. DNA for the CDR3: TGTGCCAGCAGCGACGGGACAGTCTACAATGAGCAGTTCTTC.

This chain connects TRBV7-6 to TRBJ2-7, with 13 bases that match TRBD2. This CDR3 comprises 15 residues. V gave up 5 bases and J gave up 7 bases; unmatched junction bases: 8. Germline CDR1 and CDR2: SGHVS and FNYEAQ. The CDR3 DNA reads as TGTGCCAGCAGCCCCCGGACTAGCGGGAGTAATGAGCAGTACTTC. Translation: CASSPRTSGSNEQYF. The complete variable domain, with remaining parts taken from reference TRBV7-6 and TRBJ2-7, reads GAGVSQSPRYKVTKRGQDVALRCDPISGHVSLYWYRQALGQGPEFLTYFNYEAQQDKSGLPNDRFSAERPEGSISTLTIQRTEQRDSAMYRCASSPRTSGSNEQYFGPGTRLTVT.

V gene TRBV6-6 combines with J gene TRBJ1-1, with a possible D match to TRBD1 (5 bases). The CDR3 spans 15 residues. V lost 2 bases to trimming and J lost 2 bases, with 12 bases between them. Germline CDR1 is MNHNY and CDR2 is SVGAGI (reference sequence). The CDR3 region is CASSYGGPLNTEAFF. The CDR3 DNA reads as TGTGCCAGCAGTTACGGGGGACCTCTTAACACTGAAGCTTTCTTT.

The chain has TRBV7-2 and TRBJ2-1, with 8 bases fitting TRBD2. The CDR3 covers 15 residues. Germline lookup yields CDR1 SGHTA and CDR2 FQGNSA. With 2 bases clipped from V and 7 bases from J, the junction kept 7 bases outside the gene matches. In nucleotides, the CDR3 is TGTGCCAGCAGCTTATGGCTAGCGGGCCGGAATGAGCAGTTCTTC. It specifies CASSLWLAGRNEQFF. Combining the CDR3 with reference TRBV7-2 and TRBJ2-1 gives the whole variable domain GAGVSQSPSNKVTEKGKDVELRCDPISGHTALYWYRQSLGQGLEFLIYFQGNSAPDKSGLPSDRFSAERTGGSVSTLTIQRTQQEDSAVYLCASSLWLAGRNEQFFGPGTRLTVL.

The chain employs TRBV6-1 and TRBJ1-1; D uncertain. Germline assignment: CDR1 MNHNS and CDR2 SASEGT. This CDR3 region has 14 residues. V was trimmed by 4 bases and J by 0 bases, leaving 9 bases between them. CDR3 in amino acids: CASSGGILNTEAFF. CDR3 sequence (DNA): TGTGCCAGCAGTGGAGGGATTTTGAACACTGAAGCTTTCTTT.

This chain links TRBV2 with TRBJ2-6; D is perhaps TRBD1 or TRBD2 (5 bases each). The CDR3 has 17 residues. In germline, CDR1 is SNHLY, CDR2 FYNNEI. With 9 bases removed from V and 0 bases from J, the gap between germline ends came to 18 bases. The CDR3 DNA is TGTGCCAGTTTAAACCGGGACCCCAGCTCTGGGGCCAACGTCCTGACTTTC. Protein: CASLNRDPSSGANVLTF. The variable domain in full, with the rest retrieved from reference TRBV2 and TRBJ2-6, is EPEVTQTPSHQVTQMGQEVILRCVPISNHLYFYWYRQILGQKVEFLVSFYNNEISEKSEIFDDQFSVERPDGSNFTLKIRSTKLEDSAMYFCASLNRDPSSGANVLTFGAGSRLTVL.

The rearrangement joins TRBV6-5 to TRBJ2-7, with 9 bases aligning to TRBD1. CDR3 length equals 12 residues. V shed 9 bases, J shed 2 bases, and the junction held 2 bases outside the gene matches. Germline CDR1 is MNHEY and CDR2 is SVGAGI. CDR3: CARTGGPYEQYF. The CDR3 bases are TGTGCCAGAACAGGGGGCCCCTACGAGCAGTACTTC.

The V gene is TRBV28, the J gene TRBJ2-1, with unresolved D. The germline gives CDR1 MDHEN, CDR2 SYDVKM. V was pared by 3 bases and J by 8 bases, with 8 bases between. The length of the CDR3 is 12 residues. CDR3 loop: CASSFPPHEQFF. The CDR3 DNA reads TGTGCCAGCAGTTTCCCCCCCCATGAGCAGTTCTTC.

The chain is built from TRBV9 and TRBJ2-5; D possibly corresponds to TRBD2 (6 bases). V was shortened by 4 bases and J by 7 bases, with 17 bases between the two germline ends. The CDR3 runs to 14 residues. The germline gives CDR1 SGDLS, CDR2 YYNGEE. The CDR3 protein is CASSPKGRGGTQYF. The CDR3 coding sequence is TGTGCCAGCAGCCCAAAGGGCCGGGGAGGGACCCAGTACTTC.

The V and J genes are TRBV6-6 and TRBJ2-7, with 8 bases identical to TRBD2. In germline, CDR1 is MNHNY, CDR2 SVGAGI (reference sequence). V was clipped by 4 bases and J by 2 bases; unmatched bases: 7. The CDR3 consists of 15 residues. The CDR3 protein is CASSSRGAGAYEQYF. The CDR3 DNA reads as TGTGCCAGCAGTTCCCGTGGAGCGGGGGCCTACGAGCAGTACTTC.

This clone was seen just once. The chain joins TRBV28 to TRBJ1-1; D possibly corresponds to TRBD1 (5 bases). The CDR3 length is 13 residues. CDR1 is MDHEN and CDR2 is SYDVKM in the germline V gene. Between the trimmed V and J ends, which lost 5 bases and 0 bases, there was a span of 7 bases. The CDR3 region is CASSLTVNTEAFF. DNA for the CDR3: TGTGCCAGCAGTCTGACAGTGAACACTGAAGCTTTCTTT.

This clone appeared once. The gene calls are TRBV19 and TRBJ1-2, with D maybe TRBD1 (5 bases). V was cut by 3 bases and J by 2 bases, with 13 bases left in between. The CDR3 has 15 amino acids. From germline, CDR1 is LNHDA and CDR2 SQIVND (reference sequence). The CDR3 is CASSIAYRDNYGYTF. The CDR3, as DNA: TGTGCCAGTAGTATCGCTTACCGGGACAACTATGGCTACACCTTC. Supplemented by reference TRBV19 and TRBJ1-2, the full variable domain reads DGGITQSPKYLFRKEGQNVTLSCEQNLNHDAMYWYRQDPGQGLRLIYYSQIVNDFQKGDIAEGYSVSREKKESFPLTVTSAQKNPTAFYLCASSIAYRDNYGYTFGSGTRLTVV.

The genes are TRBV7-9 and TRBJ2-7; D unresolved. V gave up 1 base and J gave up 0 bases, with 7 bases separating them. CDR1 and CDR2 (germline): SEHNR, FQNEAQ (reference sequence). The CDR3 runs to 14 residues. The CDR3 here is CASSLGVSSYEQYF. CDR3 DNA sequence: TGTGCCAGCAGCTTAGGCGTCAGCTCCTACGAGCAGTACTTC.

The rearrangement uses TRBV27 and TRBJ2-1; D is undetermined. The CDR3 runs 17 residues. Looked up from germline, CDR1 is MNHEY and CDR2 is SMNVEV (reference sequence). V lost 6 bases and J lost 2, with 20 bases in between. The CDR3, as DNA: TGTGCCAGCAGCACTTCGAGGACGGAGAGTACCTACAATGAGCAGTTCTTC. This gives the protein CASSTSRTESTYNEQFF.

The V and J genes are TRBV5-4 and TRBJ2-2; 8 positions agree with TRBD2. J lost 6 bases, V lost 0 bases, and 7 bases had no gene match. The germline CDR1 and CDR2 sequences are SGHNT and YYREEE (reference sequence). The CDR3 length is 16 residues. The CDR3 DNA is TGTGCCAGCAGCTTGGAGAGCGGGAGAGATGCCGGGGAGCTGTTTTTT. Protein sequence: CASSLESGRDAGELFF.

As to this clone: Additional DNA sequences in this sample encode the identical CDR3. The V and J genes are TRBV27 and TRBJ1-5; weak D call: TRBD1 (5 bases). CDR1 and CDR2 from the germline V gene are MNHEY and SMNVEV (reference sequence). This CDR3 comprises 14 residues. V shed 6 bases and J shed 2 bases, with 11 bases lying between them. CDR3: CASRLTGGNQPQHF. DNA for the CDR3: TGTGCCAGCAGACTGACGGGGGGCAATCAGCCCCAGCATTTT.

This rearrangement joins TRBV5-6 to TRBJ2-7; TRBD2 is a possible D gene (5 bases). The V end was cut by 4 bases, the J end by 3 bases, with 11 bases between. The CDR3 contains 13 residues. Germline V gene data show CDR1 as SGHDT and CDR2 as YYEEEE. The CDR3 nucleotides are TGTGCCAGCAGCCCCGGACTCTTCTACGAGCAGTACTTC. Amino acid sequence: CASSPGLFYEQYF. The full variable domain, completed using reference TRBV5-6 and TRBJ2-7, is DAGVTQSPTHLIKTRGQQVTLRCSPKSGHDTVSWYQQALGQGPQFIFQYYEEEERQRGNFPDRFSGHQFPNYSSELNVNALLLGDSALYLCASSPGLFYEQYFGPGTRLTVT.

This sequence joins TRBV5-1 and TRBJ2-3; D possibly corresponds to TRBD2 (6 bases). Germline assignment: CDR1 SGHRS and CDR2 YFSETQ. The V end was cut by 0 bases, the J end by 2 bases, with 16 bases between. CDR3 length equals 17 residues. The DNA of the CDR3 is TGCGCCAGCAGCTTGGACGGGGGAGGATTCATCACAGATACGCAGTATTTT. Protein product: CASSLDGGGFITDTQYF.

This chain links TRBV6-6 with TRBJ2-7; the D call may be TRBD1 or TRBD2 (5 bases each). Trimming left V 6 bases short and J 6 bases short, with 15 bases between. Germline V gene sequence: CDR1 MNHNY, CDR2 SVGAGI (reference sequence). The CDR3 covers 13 residues. CDR3 in DNA: TGTGCCAGCAGACCCACTAGTGGGGGCGAGCAGTACTTC. Translated, it gives CASRPTSGGEQYF.

The gene calls are TRBV6-1 and TRBJ1-2, with 7 bases matching TRBD1. With 5 bases clipped from V and 4 bases from J, the junction kept 7 bases outside the gene matches. The CDR3 loop spans 14 amino acids. The germline CDR1 and CDR2 sequences are MNHNS and SASEGT. CDR3 loop: CASSSSRDSYGYTF. CDR3 in DNA: TGTGCCAGCAGTTCGAGCCGGGACAGCTATGGCTACACCTTC.

V is TRBV19 and J is TRBJ2-2; no clear D gene. V lost 9 bases to trimming and J lost 6 bases, with 8 bases between them. The CDR3 is 11 residues long. Germline V gene lookup returns CDR1 LNHDA and CDR2 SQIVND (reference sequence). The CDR3 loop is CASKWSGELFF. For the CDR3, the DNA is TGTGCCAGCAAGTGGTCCGGGGAGCTGTTTTTT.

The chain uses TRBV27 and TRBJ1-5; the match to TRBD1 covers 9 bases. V lost 5 bases, J lost 9 bases, and 11 bases stayed unmatched. CDR3 length: 15 residues. Germline V gene sequence: CDR1 MNHEY, CDR2 SMNVEV (reference sequence). CDR3 in amino acids: CASSQSDRGFGPQHF. CDR3 in DNA: TGTGCCAGCAGTCAGTCGGACAGGGGTTTTGGGCCCCAGCATTTT.

The chain uses TRBV6-1 and TRBJ1-4, with D possibly matching TRBD1 (6 bases). Germline lookup yields CDR1 MNHNS and CDR2 SASEGT. Deletions cut 1 base from V and 0 bases from J, with 18 bases between. The CDR3 runs 19 residues. The CDR3 here is CASSEVGGRAWATNEKLFF. The CDR3 DNA is TGTGCCAGCAGTGAAGTAGGGGGGAGGGCTTGGGCAACTAATGAAAAACTGTTTTTT.

The chain links TRBV4-1 to TRBJ2-2; 9 nucleotides line up with TRBD2. This CDR3 has 16 residues. Germline CDR1 and CDR2: MGHRA and YSYEKL. V gave up 2 bases and J gave up 6 bases; unmatched junction bases: 7. CDR3 in DNA: TGCGCCAGCAGCCAACAACTAGCGGGTCGGGCCGGGGAGCTGTTTTTT. Translating it yields CASSQQLAGRAGELFF.

The rearrangement links TRBV9 to TRBJ1-6; D gene uncertain. CDR3 length equals 16 residues. Germline CDR1 SGDLS, CDR2 YYNGEE. Deletions cut 2 bases from V and 7 bases from J, with 16 bases between. CDR3 DNA: TGTGCCAGCAGCGTCCCTCCTGACCTAAGAAATTCACCCCTCCACTTT. This translates into CASSVPPDLRNSPLHF. The whole variable domain, remainder taken from reference TRBV9 and TRBJ1-6, is DSGVTQTPKHLITATGQRVTLRCSPRSGDLSVYWYQQSLDQGLQFLIQYYNGEERAKGNILERFSAQQFPDLHSELNLSSLELGDSALYFCASSVPPDLRNSPLHFGNGTRLTVT.